This entry concerns a single T cell receptor beta chain. No antigen is known for it. This sample is drawn from a study of shared clonotypes between healthy human individuals. Study results and limitations: Naive subsets, compared against memory subsets, generally had larger estimated richness values. Shared clonotypes across all four donors exceeded non-shared ones in generation probability. Genetic and exposure-history diversity was limited by the few donors.

The germline CDR1 and CDR2 sequences are LNHDA and SQIVND (reference sequence). The CDR3 length is 14 residues. CD45RO-negative, CCR7-positively selected cells formed the naive CD8 fraction, excluding terminally differentiated effector memory CD45RA+ cells. Only in-frame clones appear in the TCRdb table, and some are missing; sequencing was by immunoSEQ multiplex PCR. The profile shows about 2 million clones, about 95% of them singletons. The material sequenced was naive CD8+ T cells sorted from blood. J is TRBJ2-5 and V is TRBV19; 8 bases align to TRBD1. The J call is uncertain, as TRBJ2-7 better fits the DNA end. This TCR was sampled from a man between 18 and 29 years old in good health. The CDR3 nucleotides are TGTGCCAGTAGTACGGACAGGGCGGGCTACGAGCAGTACTTC. Residues: CASSTDRAGYEQYF.